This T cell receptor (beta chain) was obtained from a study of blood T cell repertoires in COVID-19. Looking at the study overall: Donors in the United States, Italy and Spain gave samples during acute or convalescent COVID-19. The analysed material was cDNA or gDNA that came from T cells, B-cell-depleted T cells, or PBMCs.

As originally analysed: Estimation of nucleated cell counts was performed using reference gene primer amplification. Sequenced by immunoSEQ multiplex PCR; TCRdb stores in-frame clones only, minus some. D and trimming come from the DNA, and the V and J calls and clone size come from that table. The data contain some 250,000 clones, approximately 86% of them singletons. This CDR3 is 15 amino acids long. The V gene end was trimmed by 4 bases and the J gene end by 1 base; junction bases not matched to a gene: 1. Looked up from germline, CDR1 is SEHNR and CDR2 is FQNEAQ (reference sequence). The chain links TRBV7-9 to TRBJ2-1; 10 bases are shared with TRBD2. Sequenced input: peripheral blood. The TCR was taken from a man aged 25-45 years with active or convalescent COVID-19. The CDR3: CASSSSGGSYNEQFF. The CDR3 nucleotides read TGTGCCAGCAGCTCTAGCGGGGGTTCCTACAATGAGCAGTTCTTC. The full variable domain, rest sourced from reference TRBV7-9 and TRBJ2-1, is DTGVSQNPRHKITKRGQNVTFRCDPISEHNRLYWYRQTLGQGPEFLTYFQNEAQLEKSRLLSDRFSAERPKGSFSTLEIQRTEQGDSAMYLCASSSSGGSYNEQFFGPGTRLTVL.